The 17 T cell receptor beta chains below all came from one sample that was sequenced in a study of a mutant IDH1 vaccine in newly diagnosed glioma. Noted time point: week 35, safety follow-up. The study gave 300 ug of mutant IDH1 20-mer peptide per vaccine dose, with topical imiquimod. No antigen has been identified for these receptors. Clones were sequenced by immunoSEQ multiplex PCR, and TCRdb holds only the in-frame ones, with some missing. The repertoire consists of more than 25,000 clones, with about 70% occurring once and the leading ten covering approximately 8%. The sample in question was PBMCs, obtained from a glioma patient whose treatment included an IDH1 peptide vaccine. These receptors were obtained from a man aged 45-65 years with glioma.

In its sample, this clone was seen once. The genes are TRBV28 and TRBJ1-2; D call uncertain. This CDR3 has 13 amino acids. The V end lost 3 bases, the J end lost 8 bases, and 13 bases lay between the germline ends. Germline V gene sequence: CDR1 MDHEN, CDR2 SYDVKM. Here the CDR3 reads CASSLGGGRGYTF. The CDR3 coding sequence is TGTGCCAGCAGTTTGGGTGGAGGGAGAGGCTACACCTTC.

V is TRBV19 and J is TRBJ2-5, with D perhaps TRBD2 (6 bases). V lost 5 bases, J lost 4 bases, and 11 bases lay in between. The germline CDR1 and CDR2 sequences are LNHDA and SQIVND (reference sequence). CDR3 length: 13 residues. The CDR3 loop is CASSPSSVETQYF. The CDR3 coding sequence is TGTGCCAGTAGTCCATCTAGCGTAGAGACCCAGTACTTC.

This chain connects TRBV29-1 to TRBJ2-1, with TRBD2 matching 8 bases. Per the germline V gene, CDR1 is SQVTM and CDR2 is ANQGSEA. V shed 1 base and J 7 bases; nucleotides not matched to a gene: 3. The CDR3 is 13 residues long. The CDR3 DNA follows: TGCAGCGTTGAAGGACTAGCGTTTAATGAGCAGTTCTTC. As protein: CSVEGLAFNEQFF.

V and J are TRBV15 and TRBJ2-7; no clear D gene. The CDR3 has 14 amino acids. V was shortened by 1 base and J by 5 bases, with 12 bases between the two germline ends. Germline V gene lookup returns CDR1 LNHNV and CDR2 YYDKDF (reference sequence). CDR3 residues: CATSRGLSLDEQYF. As DNA, the CDR3 is TGTGCCACCAGCAGAGGGTTATCCTTGGACGAGCAGTACTTC.

In nucleotides, the CDR3 is TGCAGCGCCAAGGGCACCGGCTACGAGCAGTACTTC. This encodes CSAKGTGYEQYF. V and J are TRBV29-1 and TRBJ2-7; D not resolved. Trimming cost V 7 bases and J 3 bases, with 13 bases left between them. The CDR3 is made up of 12 amino acids. The germline gives CDR1 SQVTM, CDR2 ANQGSEA.

The chain carries TRBV27 and TRBJ2-7; possibly TRBD1 or TRBD2 for D (5 bases each). The CDR3 is made up of 13 amino acids. Germline CDR1 is MNHEY and CDR2 is SMNVEV (reference sequence). The ends were cut back, 3 bases at V and 4 bases at J, with 10 bases in the middle. As DNA, the CDR3 is TGTGCCAGCAGTTTCCGGGGCGCGTACGAGCAGTACTTC. It specifies CASSFRGAYEQYF.

This clone was observed a few times. The V and J genes are TRBV16 and TRBJ1-2; D is perhaps TRBD1 (6 bases). Looked up from germline, CDR1 is KGHSY and CDR2 is FQNENV. This CDR3 has 16 residues. Trimming took 0 bases from V and 4 from J, leaving 15 bases between them. The CDR3 protein is CASSQSGVRGAYGYTF. The CDR3 coding sequence is TGTGCCAGCAGCCAATCCGGGGTCCGGGGGGCCTATGGCTACACCTTC.

This rearrangement joins TRBV4-2 to TRBJ2-5, with D possibly being TRBD1 or TRBD2 (5 bases each). The CDR3 length is 16 residues. Germline V gene lookup returns CDR1 LGHNA and CDR2 YNFKEQ. Trimming cost V 1 base and J 4 bases, with 16 bases left between them. The chain's CDR3 is CASSQAARGLGETQYF. The CDR3 DNA sequence: TGTGCCAGCAGCCAAGCCGCCCGGGGCCTGGGAGAGACCCAGTACTTC.

There are a few counts of this clone. The chain joins TRBV30 to TRBJ1-5; no reliable D call. V was cut by 0 bases and J by 3 bases, with 6 bases left in between. The germline CDR1 and CDR2 sequences are GTSNPN and SVGIG (reference sequence). The CDR3 consists of 13 residues. CDR3 sequence: CAWSVRHNQPQHF. Here the CDR3 DNA reads TGTGCCTGGAGTGTACGGCACAATCAGCCCCAGCATTTT.

This clone was seen more than once but under ten times. This sequence joins TRBV29-1 and TRBJ1-1; 7 bases are shared with TRBD1. Germline V gives CDR1 SQVTM, CDR2 ANQGSEA. The V and J ends lost 6 bases and 2 bases, in that order; junction bases with no gene match: 6. The CDR3 has 13 amino acids. The CDR3 here is CSVRQGPNTEAFF. CDR3 coding DNA: TGCAGCGTCCGACAGGGCCCCAACACTGAAGCTTTCTTT.

The chain couples TRBV20-1 to TRBJ2-1, with a tentative D call TRBD2 (5 bases). Germline values: CDR1 DFQATT, CDR2 SNEGSKA (reference sequence). Trimming stripped 6 bases from V and 15 bases from J, with 12 bases between. The CDR3 totals 9 residues. The CDR3 sequence: CSASGRWFF. In DNA form, the CDR3 reads TGCAGTGCCAGCGGCAGGTGGTTCTTC.

V usage is TRBV6-6 and J usage is TRBJ2-1, with 9 bases lining up with TRBD1. J lost 4 bases, V lost 5 bases, and 6 bases had no gene match. This CDR3 has 15 amino acids. Germline CDR1 and CDR2: MNHNY and SVGAGI (reference sequence). The CDR3 DNA reads TGTGCCAGCAGTCCACAGGGGGCGCCGTACAATGAGCAGTTCTTC. This sequence encodes CASSPQGAPYNEQFF.

The gene calls are TRBV7-9 and TRBJ2-1; 7 nucleotides match TRBD2. Trimming cost V 5 bases and J 8 bases; bases outside gene matches: 15. The germline gives CDR1 SEHNR, CDR2 FQNEAQ (reference sequence). CDR3 length: 16 amino acids. This CDR3 reads CASSPRFGSGFDEQFF. In DNA form, the CDR3 reads TGTGCCAGCAGCCCCAGGTTTGGTAGCGGGTTCGATGAGCAGTTCTTC.

Here the CDR3 DNA reads TGTGCCAGCAGCTCCTACGGACAGGGGAACACTGAAGCTTTCTTT. Encoded protein: CASSSYGQGNTEAFF. The chain is built from TRBV7-2 and TRBJ1-1, with TRBD1 identical over 8 bases. Germline V lookup: CDR1 SGHTA, CDR2 FQGNSA. Trimming took 4 bases from V and 1 from J; bases not matched to a gene: 5. The CDR3 covers 15 residues. Full variable domain (rest looked up from reference TRBV7-2 and TRBJ1-1): GAGVSQSPSNKVTEKGKDVELRCDPISGHTALYWYRQSLGQGLEFLIYFQGNSAPDKSGLPSDRFSAERTGGSVSTLTIQRTQQEDSAVYLCASSSYGQGNTEAFFGQGTRLTVV.

The genes are TRBV27 and TRBJ2-1, with TRBD2 as a possible D gene (6 bases). The CDR3 runs 14 residues. Germline CDR1 MNHEY, CDR2 SMNVEV (reference sequence). V lost 3 bases and J lost 7, with 13 bases in between. DNA of the CDR3: TGTGCCAGCAGTTTCAAGGGCCGGGGGAATGAGCAGTTCTTC. It encodes CASSFKGRGNEQFF.

This clone showed up just a few times. The rearrangement joins TRBV9 to TRBJ2-2, with D perhaps matching TRBD1 or TRBD2 (6 bases each). The ends were cut back, 6 bases at V and 6 bases at J, with 15 bases in the middle. CDR3 length equals 14 residues. Germline CDR1 reads SGDLS; CDR2 reads YYNGEE. Here the CDR3 reads CASKKQGGAGELFF. CDR3 nucleotide sequence: TGTGCCAGCAAAAAACAGGGAGGCGCCGGGGAGCTGTTTTTT.

This chain joins TRBV19 and TRBJ2-3; TRBD1 is a possible D gene (6 bases). This CDR3 spans 13 amino acids. V was clipped by 11 bases and J by 0 bases, with 12 bases between them. Germline CDR1 is LNHDA and CDR2 is SQIVND (reference sequence). The CDR3 sequence is CAARGTSTDTQYF. The DNA for the CDR3 is TGTGCCGCTAGGGGGACAAGCACAGATACGCAGTATTTT.